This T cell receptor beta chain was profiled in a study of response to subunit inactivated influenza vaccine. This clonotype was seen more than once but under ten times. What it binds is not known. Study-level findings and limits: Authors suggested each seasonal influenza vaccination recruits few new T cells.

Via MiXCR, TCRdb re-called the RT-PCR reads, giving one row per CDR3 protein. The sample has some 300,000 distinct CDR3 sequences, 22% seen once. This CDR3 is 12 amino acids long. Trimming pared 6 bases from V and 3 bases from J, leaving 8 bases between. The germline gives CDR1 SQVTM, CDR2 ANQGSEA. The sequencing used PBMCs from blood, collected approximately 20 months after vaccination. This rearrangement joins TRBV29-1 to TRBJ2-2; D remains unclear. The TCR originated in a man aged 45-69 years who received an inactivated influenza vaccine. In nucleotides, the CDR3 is TGCAGCGTGGCCGCTGACACCGGGGAGCTGTTTTTT. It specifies CSVAADTGELFF.